Included here is one T cell receptor (beta chain) sequence, with context. It has no known antigen specificity. It has no much larger one-base neighbor in the sample; base qualities were not kept. Hyperthyroidism patients were newly diagnosed, had a disease duration of under 2 months, and were aged 18 to 65 years. Patients with uncontrolled infections, other autoimmune diseases, pregnancy or lactation were excluded. Diagnoses were based on clinical symptoms, serum thyroxine and TRAb, thyroid ultrasound and orbital computed tomography. Blood from progressor patients was collected at the time of first diagnosis with hyperthyroidism, before any ophthalmopathy symptoms had appeared. PBMCs were isolated from roughly 10 ml of fresh peripheral blood by Ficoll-Paque density gradient centrifugation. Progressor patients were initially diagnosed with Graves' hyperthyroidism and developed ophthalmopathy during follow-up. Trizol reagent was used to extract total RNA, and RNA quality was then checked on an Agilent 2100 Bioanalyzer.

The TCR beta CDR3 regions were amplified from the RNA transcripts. For the first round of RT-PCR on the TCR CDR3, the HTBI primer set was used together with the Qiagen OneStep RT-PCR kit. Libraries were constructed in a second round of multiplex PCR, after which size selection and purification were carried out. Libraries were sequenced paired-end with 100 bp reads on an Illumina HiSeq2000. The study's processing was this. Raw data were processed with SOAPnuke, discarding reads with adapters, uncalled bases, mean Phred below 15, or no exact constant-primer or identifier match. COPE v1.2.5 was used to merge high-quality paired reads, and clonotypes were defined as unique nucleotide sequences. Clonotypes were aligned to IMGT TRBV, TRBD and TRBJ reference segments using MiTCR v1.1. The analysis included only V-J combinations with a frequency above 0.0001, which together covered 99.2% of the repertoires. A TCS score was defined as the ratio of F50 (clonal expansion) to E x V (chaos), with BLOSUM62-based TCRdist applied between CDR3 peptides within each V-J. Welch's t-statistics and random forest reduced around 550 V-J features to about 12, which were used in a naive Bayes classifier (R e1071). Using fastp at Q25 and MiXCR, TCRdb reprocessed the public reads and kept productive beta chains. Identical CDR3 protein sequences are pooled into one entry, listed with their most common genes and DNA. TCRdb assigned the V and J calls; the authors' analysis was not used. This sample gives approximately 400,000 distinct CDR3 sequences in total; approximately 15% of them show up just once. About a fifth of the sample belongs to the ten largest clones.

The CDR3 sequence holds 13 residues, the cysteine and phenylalanine included. Only the CDR3 region is kept as DNA, spanning 39 bases read in frame from base 1. Between the V and J ends, shortened by 3 bases and 5 bases respectively, the junction contains 11 bases. CDR1 and CDR2 are read off the germline V gene as SGHRS and YFSETQ. This sample stems from a study of T cells in Graves' hyperthyroidism and ophthalmopathy (dated by TCRdb to about 2019). In the study overall: Peripheral blood was collected at initial diagnosis, before any treatment. A discovery cohort of about a hundred patients, roughly 45 with Graves' ophthalmopathy and approximately 57 with stable Graves' hyperthyroidism, was used to find distinguishing TCR V-J signatures. Whether ophthalmopathy could be predicted prospectively was tested in an independent validation cohort made up of approximately 19 hyperthyroidism patients plus 17 patients who later progressed to ophthalmopathy. For training and testing, the roughly 100 patients in the discovery cohort were randomly divided in a 7:3 ratio. Thyroid tissue and blood T-cell repertoires from about six Graves' hyperthyroidism patients were also compared in the study. Following sampling, methimazole starting at 30 mg daily was given to hyperthyroidism patients, and high-dose intravenous methylprednisolone was given to ophthalmopathy patients. TCR Vbeta CDR3 sequencing of approximately 140 peripheral blood samples (more than 40 ophthalmopathy, 75 to 80 hyperthyroidism and some 17 progressor patients) is reported in the paper.

Study-wide conclusions, independent of this receptor: A model built on a 13 V-J signature distinguished ophthalmopathy from stable hyperthyroidism, reaching roughly 88% sensitivity and around 81% specificity in cross-validation and 80%/75% in testing. No statistical method was used to fix the sample size in advance, and group allocation was not hidden from the investigators. In validation, progression to ophthalmopathy was predicted by the model with around 70% sensitivity and around 75% specificity, a median of about 6.4 months before onset. Most expanded thyroid clonotypes (frequency above 0.001) were also detected in blood, suggesting blood repertoires may reflect thyroid immune responses.

The sequence was obtained from a man aged 25 to 45 with Graves' hyperthyroidism that later progressed to Graves' ophthalmopathy. The V gene is TRBV5-1 and the J gene is TRBJ2-5; TRBD2 is a possible D gene, resting on 5 matching bases. The specimen sequenced was blood. CDR3 protein: CASSSLPGETQYF. The sequenced DNA: TGCGCCAGCAGCTCCCTCCCGGGGGAGACCCAGTACTTC.